This T cell receptor (beta chain) was retrieved from a study of cytomegalovirus exposure and HLA in healthy donors. Looked up from germline, CDR1 is MGHRA and CDR2 is YSYEKL. Trimming removed 1 base from V and 0 bases from J, with 6 bases in between. The CDR3 spans 14 residues. The PCR was carried out with 60 Vbeta primers and 13 Jbeta primers. The data were produced by immunoSEQ multiplex PCR, yet TCRdb's version contains in-frame clones alone and is incomplete. The table includes approximately 140,000 clones, approximately 84% detected once. Worth noting for this clone: The sample holds other DNA sequences that translate to the same CDR3.

The origin of this receptor is a boy aged 2-15 years in good health and CMV-seronegative. The sample comprised PBMCs. The V call is TRBV4-1, the J call TRBJ1-2; D gene ambiguous. CDR3 bases: TGCGCCAGCAGCCAAGTTTTCGCTAACTATGGCTACACCTTC. It codes for CASSQVFANYGYTF.